The 13 T cell receptor beta chains below all came from one sample that was sequenced in a study of T cell responses to AZD1222 COVID-19 vaccine. Some clones are missing from TCRdb's copy, which holds only in-frame ones; the method was immunoSEQ multiplex PCR. The data contain 100,000 to 150,000 clones, around nine tenths of them seen just once; the ten biggest clones take up roughly 10%. The sample here was peripheral blood, taken on day 0 of MenACWY control vaccination. The receptors were gathered from an adult in good health.

This chain connects TRBV24-1 to TRBJ2-2; D unresolved. Trimming took off 9 bases at V and 7 bases at J, with 11 bases between the two ends. Per germline, CDR1 KGHDR and CDR2 SFDVKD. The CDR3 has 12 amino acids. The CDR3 loop is CATSKLGGELFF. Written as DNA, the CDR3 is TGTGCCACCTCGAAGTTGGGCGGGGAGCTGTTTTTT.

The chain is built from TRBV6-4 and TRBJ2-1; TRBD2 is a possible D gene (5 bases). The CDR3 consists of 16 residues. The V gene lost 2 bases and the J gene lost 7 bases, with 18 bases spanning the gap. CDR1 is MRHNA and CDR2 is SNTAGT in the germline V gene. DNA of the CDR3: TGTGCCAGCAGTGACCAGTCCGCGGGTCAAGGGAATGAGCAGTTCTTC. It yields the protein CASSDQSAGQGNEQFF.

The chain has TRBV6-6 and TRBJ2-7; the D gene is possibly TRBD2 (6 bases). This CDR3 contains 13 residues. Trimming pared 7 bases from V and 5 bases from J, leaving 15 bases between. The germline CDR1 and CDR2 sequences are MNHNY and SVGAGI (reference sequence). The CDR3 DNA reads as TGTGCCAGCAACTCCGGGGGTGGGGACGAGCAGTACTTC. This codes for CASNSGGGDEQYF.

V and J are TRBV24-1 and TRBJ2-1; possible D gene TRBD2, 6 bases. This CDR3 comprises 14 residues. Germline CDR1 is KGHDR and CDR2 is SFDVKD. Between the trimmed V and J ends, which lost 4 bases and 5 bases, there was a span of 11 bases. The CDR3 coding sequence is TGTGCCACCAGTGACCAGGGACTTCACAATGAGCAGTTCTTC. Its translation is CATSDQGLHNEQFF.

This sequence joins TRBV11-2 and TRBJ2-7; 13 bases map to TRBD2. Losses at the gene ends were 4 bases for V and 5 bases for J; bases not matched to a gene: 11. The CDR3 runs 17 residues. CDR1 and CDR2 from the germline V gene are SGHAT and FQNNGV. As DNA, the CDR3 is TGTGCCAGCAGCTCACTAGCGGGAGGGCCCGATTTCCACGAGCAGTACTTC. Amino acid sequence: CASSSLAGGPDFHEQYF.

The J gene is TRBJ1-5, the V gene TRBV11-2; TRBD1 might be the D (5 bases). The CDR3 is made up of 13 amino acids. V was pared by 5 bases and J by 9 bases, with 14 bases between. Germline CDR1 reads SGHAT; CDR2 reads FQNNGV. The CDR3 sequence: CASSPQTGVPQHF. The CDR3 DNA reads as TGTGCCAGCAGCCCCCAAACGGGGGTGCCCCAGCATTTT.

The J gene is TRBJ1-1, the V gene TRBV2, with 7 positions matching TRBD1. This CDR3 spans 14 amino acids. Germline V gene lookup returns CDR1 SNHLY and CDR2 FYNNEI. With 6 bases clipped from V and 0 bases from J, the junction kept 4 bases outside the gene matches. CDR3 sequence: CASSLTGLNTEAFF. The DNA of the CDR3 is TGTGCCAGCAGCCTGACAGGGTTGAACACTGAAGCTTTCTTT.

The chain links TRBV9 to TRBJ2-3, with TRBD2 identical over 11 bases. The CDR3 consists of 17 residues. CDR1 SGDLS and CDR2 YYNGEE come from the germline V gene. V was pared by 0 bases and J by 1 base, with 4 bases of the junction left unmatched. The CDR3 nucleotides are TGTGCCAGCAGCGTAGGTACTAGCGGGAGTGGCACAGATACGCAGTATTTT. The encoded protein is CASSVGTSGSGTDTQYF.

The chain combines TRBV6-5 with TRBJ1-6; possible D gene TRBD1, 5 bases. The length of the CDR3 is 14 residues. V was shortened by 0 bases and J by 10 bases, with 10 bases between the two germline ends. CDR1 is MNHEY, CDR2 SVGAGI, per germline. CDR3 sequence reads: CASSYSQGRSPLHF. CDR3 in DNA: TGTGCCAGCAGTTACTCGCAGGGCCGGTCACCCCTCCACTTT.

The J gene is TRBJ2-2, the V gene TRBV2, with 10 bases identical to TRBD2. Germline loops: CDR1 SNHLY, CDR2 FYNNEI. V trimming: 5 bases; J trimming: 0 bases; junction bases outside the gene matches: 3. The CDR3 runs to 16 residues. This CDR3 is CASSRGLAANTGELFF. The CDR3 DNA sequence: TGTGCCAGCAGTCGAGGACTAGCGGCGAACACCGGGGAGCTGTTTTTT.

The J gene is TRBJ1-2, the V gene TRBV21-1; the table calls TRBD1, which could not be checked here. TRBV21-1 is recorded as a pseudogene. The CDR3 length is 13 residues. DNA for the CDR3: TGTGCCAGCCCAGGGGGATTCGGGGATGGCTACACCTTC. Amino acids: CASPGGFGDGYTF.

V is TRBV5-1 and J is TRBJ1-2, with 8 bases matching TRBD1. The germline V gene encodes CDR1 SGHRS and CDR2 YFSETQ. With 4 bases clipped from V and 4 bases from J, the junction kept 6 bases outside the gene matches. The CDR3 runs to 14 residues. CDR3 bases: TGCGCCAGCAGCACAGGACAGGGCCCCTATGGCTACACCTTC. Protein product: CASSTGQGPYGYTF.

V usage is TRBV6-1 and J usage is TRBJ2-7; D gene ambiguous. CDR3 length: 14 residues. Germline CDR1 reads MNHNS; CDR2 reads SASEGT. Trimming removed 1 base at V and 2 bases at J, with 9 bases between. CDR3: CASSEVQSPYEQYF. DNA of the CDR3: TGTGCCAGCAGTGAAGTCCAATCCCCCTACGAGCAGTACTTC.